Listed here are 23 T cell receptor beta chains from one sample, sequenced in a study of T-cell reconstitution after alpha-beta-depleted transplantation in children (TCRdb year 2016). Libraries were built with PCR. Sequencer: Illumina HiSeq 2500. To normalize quantification of the TCRbeta repertoire, the TCR libraries were built with molecular barcoding that relied on unique molecular identifiers. The public reads were run again by TCRdb, first through fastp at Q25 and then through MiXCR, and only productive beta chains were kept. Each entry is one CDR3 protein sequence, shown with its most common DNA and genes. The sample table shows approximately 1,000,000 distinct CDR3 sequences, and about 29% are seen once. Jointly, the top ten make up roughly 28% of the sample. In the paper's terms, the treatment or condition label means: allogeneic hematopoietic cell transplantation with graft depleted of TCRalphabeta T cells and CD19 B cells.

This sample comprised PBMCs, mostly from graft donor cells, obtained 360 days after TCRalphabeta/CD19-depleted stem cell transplant. All receptors derive from a boy in the first two years of life who had a stem cell transplant for SCID, so the T cells may come from the graft donor.

This clonotype was found many times. The genes are TRBV15 and TRBJ2-7, with D hard to call. V was trimmed by 5 bases and J by 0 bases, leaving 11 bases between them. The CDR3 is made up of 14 amino acids. Per germline, CDR1 LNHNV and CDR2 YYDKDF (reference sequence). The CDR3 coding sequence is TGTGCCACCAGCTCTACTGTTAGCTCCTACGAGCAGTACTTC. Translation gives CATSSTVSSYEQYF.

The rearrangement links TRBV10-3 to TRBJ1-1; a weak D match, TRBD1 (6 bases). The germline gives CDR1 ENHRY, CDR2 SYGVKD. V lost 4 bases to trimming and J lost 4 bases, with 7 bases between them. The CDR3 covers 12 residues. In nucleotides, the CDR3 is TGTGCCATCAGTGGGGGGCCCACTGAAGCTTTCTTT. It encodes CAISGGPTEAFF.

The chain recombines TRBV4-3 with TRBJ1-2; TRBD1 matches at 7 bases. The germline gives CDR1 LGHNA, CDR2 YSLEER. The CDR3 totals 15 residues. Germline trimming cut 0 bases from V and 4 bases from J; bases unmatched to any gene: 5. DNA for the CDR3: TGCGCCAGCAGCCAAGATAAGGCAGGGGGCTATGGCTACACCTTC. Translating it yields CASSQDKAGGYGYTF.

V gene TRBV4-3 combines with J gene TRBJ2-2, with 12 bases that match TRBD2. V dropped 4 bases and J dropped 1; count of bases not matched to a gene: 10. Germline CDR1 is LGHNA and CDR2 is YSLEER. CDR3 length: 19 residues. The chain's CDR3 is CASSLRTSGVLRNTGELFF. The CDR3 bases are TGCGCCAGCAGCCTTCGGACTAGCGGGGTGTTAAGGAACACCGGGGAGCTGTTTTTT.

This clonotype showed up just a few times. This chain uses TRBV20-1 with TRBJ2-1, with 9 positions matching TRBD2. Germline lookup yields CDR1 DFQATT and CDR2 SNEGSKA (reference sequence). This CDR3 contains 14 residues. CDR3 coding DNA: TGCAGCTCCCGAGGAGCGGGGGGATACAATGAGCAGTTCTTC. This translates into CSSRGAGGYNEQFF.

This clonotype was counted only a few times. The chain couples TRBV19 to TRBJ2-7, with a possible D match to TRBD1 (6 bases). This CDR3 is built from 14 residues. Trimming took off 6 bases at V and 2 bases at J, with 14 bases between the two ends. Germline lookup yields CDR1 LNHDA and CDR2 SQIVND (reference sequence). The CDR3 nucleotides are TGTGCCAGTAGCCCCCAGACAGGACCCTACGAGCAGTACTTC. Amino acids: CASSPQTGPYEQYF.

This chain connects TRBV5-1 to TRBJ2-2; no clear D gene. In germline, CDR1 is SGHRS, CDR2 YFSETQ. There are 12 residues in the CDR3. The V gene lost 4 bases and the J gene lost 7 bases, with 8 bases spanning the gap. The CDR3 DNA sequence: TGCGCCAGCAGCGGGCCGTTCGGGGAGCTGTTTTTT. Protein product: CASSGPFGELFF.

CDR3 sequence reads: CASSANRETGELFF. The CDR3 DNA is TGTGCCAGCAGTGCAAACAGGGAGACCGGGGAGCTGTTTTTT. This sequence joins TRBV6-2 or TRBV6-3 and TRBJ2-2; a weak D match, TRBD1 (6 bases). V was clipped by 5 bases and J by 5 bases, with 12 bases between them. CDR1 and CDR2 from the germline V gene are MNHEY and SVGEGT. The CDR3 is made up of 14 amino acids.

This chain uses TRBV4-3 with TRBJ2-3; D call uncertain. Germline V gives CDR1 LGHNA, CDR2 YSLEER. The CDR3 is made up of 16 amino acids. The ends were cut back, 1 base at V and 0 bases at J, with 11 bases in the middle. For the CDR3, the DNA is TGCGCCAGCAGCCAAGGTACTACCAGAAGCACAGATACGCAGTATTTT. Protein sequence: CASSQGTTRSTDTQYF.

The genes are TRBV3-1 and TRBJ2-5; 8 bases match TRBD2. The CDR3 length is 14 residues. Per the germline V gene, CDR1 is LGHDT and CDR2 is YNNKEL (reference sequence). V dropped 4 bases and J dropped 7; count of bases not matched to a gene: 8. The CDR3 DNA follows: TGTGCCAGCAGCCCGGGTAGCGGGGTAGGGACCCAGTACTTC. Translated, it gives CASSPGSGVGTQYF.

This clonotype occurred a few times. The chain couples TRBV12-3 or TRBV12-4 to TRBJ2-7; TRBD1 is a possible D gene (6 bases). This CDR3 is built from 14 residues. V was shortened by 4 bases and J by 1 base, with 11 bases between the two germline ends. As DNA, the CDR3 is TGTGCCAGCAGTTCCCGGACAGATTCCTACGAGCAGTACTTC. It translates to CASSSRTDSYEQYF.

Turning to this clonotype: An end of the junction does not agree with germline; a read error may underlie this. The chain couples TRBV6-1 to TRBJ2-7; D gene ambiguous. The CDR3 loop spans 13 amino acids. Per germline, CDR1 MNHNS and CDR2 SASEGT. In DNA, the CDR3 is TGTGCCAGCAGGCCCACCTCCTCCTCCGAGCAGTACTTC. It codes for CASRPTSSSEQYF.

This clonotype appeared a few times. This chain joins TRBV14 and TRBJ2-3, with 9 bases identical to TRBD1. The CDR3 runs 15 residues. Germline V gives CDR1 SGHDN, CDR2 FVKESK. V lost 3 bases and J lost 2; bases outside the gene matches: 3. The DNA of the CDR3 is TGTGCCAGCAGCCAGAGGACAGGGGACACAGATACGCAGTATTTT. Translating gives CASSQRTGDTDTQYF.

The rearrangement links TRBV29-1 to TRBJ2-1; no firm D call. Germline V gives CDR1 SQVTM, CDR2 ANQGSEA. Trimming stripped 3 bases from V and 6 bases from J, with 9 bases between. This CDR3 region has 12 residues. CDR3 coding DNA: TGCAGCGTTGAGGGGTTAGGCAATGAGCAGTTCTTC. This sequence encodes CSVEGLGNEQFF.

V and J are TRBV5-1 and TRBJ1-3; D ambiguous. Germline values: CDR1 SGHRS, CDR2 YFSETQ. The CDR3 contains 16 residues. V was clipped by 5 bases and J by 2 bases, with 17 bases between them. CDR3 nucleotides: TGCGCCAGCAGTGAAGGACGGCGTCCCACTGGAAACACCATATATTTT. Protein product: CASSEGRRPTGNTIYF.

This clonotype occurred a few times. This chain links TRBV20-1 with TRBJ1-1, with D unresolved. CDR1 and CDR2 (germline): DFQATT, SNEGSKA (reference sequence). Trimming stripped 6 bases from V and 1 base from J, with 9 bases between. The CDR3 runs to 12 residues. CDR3 region: CSALTENTEAFF. The CDR3 DNA reads TGCAGTGCATTAACAGAGAACACTGAAGCTTTCTTT.

The chain uses TRBV5-1 and TRBJ2-1; 9 bases agree with TRBD1. The ends lost 1 base at V and 8 bases at J; junction bases unmatched: 10. The CDR3 spans 16 residues. CDR1 is SGHRS, CDR2 YFSETQ, per germline. CDR3 sequence: CASSLRGTGGRDEQFF. DNA for the CDR3: TGCGCCAGCAGCTTGCGAGGTACAGGGGGCCGTGATGAGCAGTTCTTC.

This clonotype was counted between two and nine times. The chain uses TRBV10-3 and TRBJ2-5; D is ambiguous. V was cut by 3 bases and J by 2 bases, with 16 bases left in between. The CDR3 covers 16 residues. Germline V lookup: CDR1 ENHRY, CDR2 SYGVKD. The CDR3 here is CAISEESSIRQETQYF. CDR3 nucleotides: TGTGCCATCAGTGAAGAATCCAGCATCCGGCAAGAGACCCAGTACTTC.

This rearrangement joins TRBV10-3 to TRBJ1-2; TRBD1 aligns across 8 bases. The CDR3 length is 16 residues. Per germline, CDR1 ENHRY and CDR2 SYGVKD. Trimming cost V 10 bases and J 4 bases; bases outside gene matches: 17. DNA for the CDR3: TGTGCCACGCACCGGACAGGGAGAGCACCCGTCTATGGCTACACCTTC. This translates into CATHRTGRAPVYGYTF.

The genes are TRBV5-1 and TRBJ2-3, with D unresolved. From germline, CDR1 is SGHRS and CDR2 YFSETQ. V shed 4 bases and J shed 2 bases, with 14 bases lying between them. The CDR3 spans 15 residues. The CDR3 spells CASSTEPSTTDTQYF. CDR3 sequence (DNA): TGCGCCAGCAGCACAGAGCCCTCCACCACAGATACGCAGTATTTT.

V usage is TRBV9 and J usage is TRBJ1-5, with D perhaps TRBD1 (6 bases). This CDR3 comprises 13 residues. Germline assignment: CDR1 SGDLS and CDR2 YYNGEE. The V end lost 7 bases, the J end lost 7 bases, and 15 bases lay between the germline ends. Here the CDR3 DNA reads TGTGCCAGCGGCCAGGGGAAGGGGCAGCCCCAGCATTTT. Protein sequence: CASGQGKGQPQHF.

V is TRBV25-1 and J is TRBJ2-7, with 7 bases lining up with TRBD2. The CDR3 is made up of 12 amino acids. Germline V CDR1 and CDR2: MGHDK, SYGVNS. The trim removed 6 bases at V and 6 bases at J, leaving 5 bases unmatched. CDR3 nucleotides: TGTGCCAGCAGCAAGCGGGGAGGCGAGCAGTACTTC. Its protein product is CASSKRGGEQYF.

This clonotype was picked up a small number of times. This chain connects TRBV7-8 to TRBJ2-1; 14 bases are a match to TRBD2. V shed 5 bases and J 10 bases; nucleotides not matched to a gene: 7. Per germline, CDR1 SGHVS and CDR2 FQNEAQ. The CDR3 is 15 residues long. Here the CDR3 reads CASSRGTSGGREQFF. CDR3 in DNA: TGTGCCAGCAGCCGGGGGACTAGCGGGGGCAGAGAGCAGTTCTTC.